The T cell receptor beta chain described here comes from a study of T cell repertoires in cytomegalovirus infection (dated by TCRdb to about 2019). As for the study more broadly: Donor HLA type was relevant to the analysis, because carriage of CMV infection together with the matching HLA type was indicated by public TCR beta signatures.

What the study reported, not specific to this receptor: Cumulative frequency of public TCR beta family members discriminated carriers of CMV infection plus the relevant HLA type in this cohort and an independent 352-donor cohort. In the ex vivo response, HLA-C-restricted CMV-specific TCR beta clonotypes were dominant, and in two of eight donors the single most frequent clonotype came from this HLA-C-restricted group.

The data were produced on an Illumina HiSeq 1500. Starting from the raw public reads, TCRdb applied fastp trimming at Q25, assembled clones with MiXCR and retained in-frame beta chains. Entries are consolidated by CDR3 protein sequence, retaining the most common genes and DNA. This sample has approximately 170,000 distinct CDR3 sequences in its table, and 17% of those were observed once. The ten largest clones capture about 17% of the sample. A remark on this clonotype: Its antigen specificity is not known. No base-level quality is on record; no much larger clone is a single base apart.

The TCR comes from a human donor in good health (CMV status not recorded). Some clones in this sample may be carry-over from other donors' samples. Sequencing was performed on CD8+ T cells from PBMCs.

The nucleotide sequence is TGCGCCAGCAGCCAAGATCAAGGCCTCTGGGGCACTGAAGCTTTCTTT. This encodes CASSQDQGLWGTEAFF. The chain was built from TRBV4-1 and TRBJ1-1; no D gene is confidently identified. The CDR3 covers 16 residues, taking in both the cysteine and the phenylalanine. Just CDR3 DNA is preserved here, 48 bases in frame from base 1. CDR1 MGHRA and CDR2 YSYEKL are derived from the germline V gene. Trimming removed 0 bases from V and 4 bases from J, leaving 15 bases between the germline ends.